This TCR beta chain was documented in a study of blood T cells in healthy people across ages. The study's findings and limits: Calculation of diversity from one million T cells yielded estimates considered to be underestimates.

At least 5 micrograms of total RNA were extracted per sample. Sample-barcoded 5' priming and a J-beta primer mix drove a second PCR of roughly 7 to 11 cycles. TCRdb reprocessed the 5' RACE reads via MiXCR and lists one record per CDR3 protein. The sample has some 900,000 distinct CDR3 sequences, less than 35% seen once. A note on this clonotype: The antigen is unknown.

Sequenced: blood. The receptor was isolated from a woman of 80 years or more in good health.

CDR3 in DNA: TGTGCCACCAGCAGAGGGGGAGGGCCCATCAATGAGCAGTTCTTC. Its translation: CATSRGGGPINEQFF. The J gene is TRBJ2-1, the V gene TRBV15, with 7 nucleotides matching TRBD2. J lost 6 bases, V lost 1 base, and 6 bases had no gene match. The CDR3 consists of 15 residues. CDR1 is LNHNV and CDR2 is YYDKDF in the germline V gene (reference sequence).